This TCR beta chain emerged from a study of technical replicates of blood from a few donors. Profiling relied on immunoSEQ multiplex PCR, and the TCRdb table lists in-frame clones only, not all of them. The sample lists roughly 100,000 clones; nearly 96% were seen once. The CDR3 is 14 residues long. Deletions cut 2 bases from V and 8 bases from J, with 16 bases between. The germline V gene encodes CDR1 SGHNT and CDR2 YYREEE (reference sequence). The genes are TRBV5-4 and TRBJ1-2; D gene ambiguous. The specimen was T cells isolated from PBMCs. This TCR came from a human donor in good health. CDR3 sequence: CASSFLGSPEGYTF. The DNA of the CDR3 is TGTGCCAGCAGCTTCCTCGGGAGCCCGGAGGGCTACACCTTC.